The 30 T cell receptor beta chains presented below share a single source sample, sequenced in a study of blood T cell repertoires in COVID-19. Measured with immunoSEQ multiplex PCR; TCRdb has only the in-frame clones, and not every one. The table lists 200,000 to 300,000 clones, approximately 86% of them singletons. The specimen sequenced was peripheral blood. The origin of the receptors is a woman aged 25 to 39 who had recovered from COVID-19.

About this clone: Other DNA variants within this sample encode the same CDR3. The rearrangement links TRBV20-1 to TRBJ1-1; D is undetermined. The V and J ends lost 1 base and 6 bases respectively, with 6 bases between them. The CDR3 extends over 11 amino acids. Germline V CDR1 and CDR2: DFQATT, SNEGSKA (reference sequence). The CDR3 protein is CSARGGSEAFF. The CDR3 DNA reads TGCAGTGCTAGAGGAGGGTCTGAAGCTTTCTTT.

The chain uses TRBV6-5 and TRBJ2-7; no firm D call. V was cut by 11 bases and J by 5 bases, with 25 bases left in between. The length of the CDR3 is 15 residues. Looked up from germline, CDR1 is MNHEY and CDR2 is SVGAGI. CDR3 in DNA: TGTGCCGGGTCCCTCTATGCCTACCCTAGGAACGAGCAGTACTTC. It is translated as CAGSLYAYPRNEQYF.

This clone was recorded a few times. V usage is TRBV3-1 (or the pseudogene TRBV3-2) and J usage is TRBJ1-3; D is perhaps TRBD1 (5 bases). Trimming cost V 4 bases and J 4 bases, with 20 bases left between them. The germline V gene encodes CDR1 LGHDT and CDR2 YNNKEL (reference sequence). The CDR3 consists of 17 residues. The CDR3 nucleotides read TGTGCCAGCAGCCTAGCAGACAGATACCAGAGGGGAAACACCATATATTTT. Amino acid sequence: CASSLADRYQRGNTIYF.

The CDR3 loop reads CASSEETFSNQPQHF. The CDR3 DNA reads as TGTGCCAGCAGTGAAGAGACTTTTAGCAATCAGCCCCAGCATTTT. V usage is TRBV6-1 and J usage is TRBJ1-5; D remains unclear. Germline CDR1 is MNHNS and CDR2 is SASEGT. V lost 1 base, J lost 0 bases, and 7 bases lay in between. The CDR3 is 15 residues long.

V is TRBV2 and J is TRBJ2-4, with TRBD1 identical over 8 bases. The germline CDR1 and CDR2 sequences are SNHLY and FYNNEI. The CDR3 extends over 17 amino acids. V dropped 6 bases and J dropped 0; count of bases not matched to a gene: 10. This CDR3 is CASRGQALILAKNIQYF. In DNA, the CDR3 is TGTGCCAGCAGGGGACAGGCGCTAATTCTAGCCAAAAACATTCAGTACTTC.

V gene TRBV3-1 (or the pseudogene TRBV3-2) combines with J gene TRBJ1-2, with D perhaps TRBD1 (5 bases). Trimming cost V 1 base and J 8 bases, with 11 bases left between them. The CDR3 sequence is 13 residues long. Germline V CDR1 and CDR2: LGHDT, YNNKEL (reference sequence). The CDR3 region is CASSQVEGVGYTF. The CDR3 nucleotides read TGTGCCAGCAGCCAAGTTGAAGGGGTCGGCTACACCTTC.

The chain joins TRBV3-1 (or the pseudogene TRBV3-2) to TRBJ1-5; no clear D gene. V was pared by 3 bases and J by 0 bases, with 6 bases between. This CDR3 is 14 amino acids long. Germline V CDR1 and CDR2: LGHDT, YNNKEL (reference sequence). This chain's CDR3 is CASSHSDSNQPQHF. The CDR3 DNA reads TGTGCCAGCAGCCACAGCGATAGCAATCAGCCCCAGCATTTT.

This rearrangement joins TRBV7-2 to TRBJ1-5, with TRBD1 matching 7 bases. V shed 5 bases, J shed 0 bases, and the junction held 4 bases outside the gene matches. The V gene's germline CDR1 is SGHTA and CDR2 FQGNSA. The CDR3 spans 15 residues. DNA for the CDR3: TGTGCCAGCAGCCAAGGGACAGATAGCAATCAGCCCCAGCATTTT. Translating gives CASSQGTDSNQPQHF.

V and J are TRBV4-1 and TRBJ2-5, with 10 bases aligning to TRBD2. Looked up from germline, CDR1 is MGHRA and CDR2 is YSYEKL. V lost 2 bases and J lost 7; bases outside the gene matches: 10. The CDR3 spans 16 residues. The CDR3 loop reads CASSQRGLAQIGTQYF. CDR3 bases: TGCGCCAGCAGCCAAAGGGGACTAGCGCAAATTGGGACCCAGTACTTC.

V gene TRBV29-1 combines with J gene TRBJ1-1, with D unresolved. CDR1 SQVTM and CDR2 ANQGSEA come from the germline V gene. Deletions cut 7 bases from V and 0 bases from J, with 18 bases between. The CDR3 has 15 amino acids. The CDR3 bases are TGCAGCGCCCGTCCGGGGTGGGCAATGAACACTGAAGCTTTCTTT. Translation gives CSARPGWAMNTEAFF.

The chain links TRBV5-1 to TRBJ2-5; D is perhaps TRBD2 (6 bases). The length of the CDR3 is 15 residues. The germline V and J ends were trimmed by 0 bases and 4 bases, with 13 bases remaining between them. Germline CDR1 reads SGHRS; CDR2 reads YFSETQ. The CDR3 DNA is TGCGCCAGCAGCTTGGCAGTCGGGGGTGGAGAGACCCAGTACTTC. Its translation: CASSLAVGGGETQYF. The complete variable domain, with remaining parts taken from reference TRBV5-1 and TRBJ2-5, reads KAGVTQTPRYLIKTRGQQVTLSCSPISGHRSVSWYQQTPGQGLQFLFEYFSETQRNKGNFPGRFSGRQFSNSRSEMNVSTLELGDSALYLCASSLAVGGGETQYFGPGTRLLVL.

The V call is TRBV5-4, the J call TRBJ1-2, with D possibly TRBD1 on 5 matching bases. Germline lookup yields CDR1 SGHNT and CDR2 YYREEE (reference sequence). The CDR3 contains 16 residues. V lost 1 base to trimming and J lost 3 bases, with 16 bases between them. CDR3 sequence (DNA): TGTGCCAGCAGCTTGATGTTCCAGGGCGGGGACTATGGCTACACCTTC. Protein product: CASSLMFQGGDYGYTF.

A word on this clone: Compared with germline, one end of the junction differs, possibly owing to a read error. The V and J genes are TRBV7-9 and TRBJ2-7; D is possibly TRBD1 (5 bases). There are 13 residues in the CDR3. Germline loops: CDR1 SEHNR, CDR2 FQNEAQ (reference sequence). The CDR3 nucleotides read TGTGCCAGCAGCCTCCCCGGACAAGGACGCATCGACTTC. The encoded protein is CASSLPGQGRIDF. The full variable domain, in which reference TRBV7-9 and TRBJ2-7 provide the parts outside the CDR3, is DTGVSQNPRHKITKRGQNVTFRCDPISEHNRLYWYRQTLGQGPEFLTYFQNEAQLEKSRLLSDRFSAERPKGSFSTLEIQRTEQGDSAMYLCASSLPGQGRIDFGPGTRLTVT.

The rearrangement uses TRBV7-2 and TRBJ2-5; TRBD1 might be the D (5 bases). The V gene lost 5 bases and the J gene lost 1 base, with 14 bases spanning the gap. The CDR3 consists of 15 residues. The germline V gene encodes CDR1 SGHTA and CDR2 FQGNSA. The CDR3 bases are TGTGCCAGCAGCCCTCAGTGGGGCCCCCAAGAGACCCAGTACTTC. It translates to CASSPQWGPQETQYF.

J is TRBJ2-1 and V is TRBV9; possible D gene TRBD2, 6 bases. The CDR3 contains 14 residues. Germline V lookup: CDR1 SGDLS, CDR2 YYNGEE. V dropped 2 bases and J dropped 5 bases, with 11 bases sitting between them. CDR3 coding DNA: TGTGCCAGCAGCGTGGGGGGTATAAACAATGAGCAGTTCTTC. The encoded protein is CASSVGGINNEQFF.

The gene calls are TRBV5-6 and TRBJ2-7, with D possibly being TRBD2 (6 bases). The length of the CDR3 is 14 residues. Per germline, CDR1 SGHDT and CDR2 YYEEEE. Trimming took 1 base from V and 3 from J, leaving 11 bases between them. The CDR3 DNA is TGTGCCAGCAGCTTGTGGGGGGATTACTACGAGCAGTACTTC. Its translation is CASSLWGDYYEQYF.

CDR3 amino acids: CASSLGLALTDTQYF. In DNA form, the CDR3 reads TGTGCCAGCAGCTTGGGACTAGCGCTCACAGATACGCAGTATTTT. V is TRBV7-9 and J is TRBJ2-3; 10 bases are a match to TRBD2. The CDR3 spans 15 residues. Germline assignment: CDR1 SEHNR and CDR2 FQNEAQ (reference sequence). The V segment lost 3 bases and the J segment 2 bases; nucleotides outside the gene matches: 2.

V gene TRBV3-1 (or the pseudogene TRBV3-2) combines with J gene TRBJ2-3, with 8 positions matching TRBD2. Germline loops: CDR1 LGHDT, CDR2 YNNKEL (reference sequence). J lost 4 bases, V lost 0 bases, and 6 bases had no gene match. This CDR3 contains 16 residues. DNA for the CDR3: TGTGCCAGCAGCCAAGATTCGGGGGGGCGGGCAGATACGCAGTATTTT. It translates to CASSQDSGGRADTQYF.

The rearrangement uses TRBV14 and TRBJ2-1, with 8 nucleotides matching TRBD2. The CDR3 sequence is 14 residues long. CDR1 is SGHDN, CDR2 FVKESK, per germline. V was clipped by 6 bases and J by 7 bases; unmatched bases: 8. CDR3 in DNA: TGTGCCAGCAGGGGACCGGGGGGGTTGAATGAGCAGTTCTTC. This sequence encodes CASRGPGGLNEQFF. Supplemented by reference TRBV14 and TRBJ2-1, the full variable domain reads EAGVTQFPSHSVIEKGQTVTLRCDPISGHDNLYWYRRVMGKEIKFLLHFVKESKQDESGMPNNRFLAERTGGTYSTLKVQPAELEDSGVYFCASRGPGGLNEQFFGPGTRLTVL.

This clone was observed at least ten times. The J gene is TRBJ2-3, the V gene TRBV21-1; the DNA was not compared with TRBD1, the D call given in the table. TRBV21-1 represents a pseudogene. This CDR3 spans 14 amino acids. CDR3: CAVIQASSTDTQYF. The CDR3 DNA reads TGTGCCGTAATTCAGGCTTCTAGCACAGATACGCAGTATTTT.

This chain links TRBV27 with TRBJ1-2, with TRBD1 as a possible D gene (6 bases). This CDR3 comprises 17 residues. Trimming shortened V by 0 bases and J by 5 bases, and 19 bases separated the two germline ends. Per germline, CDR1 MNHEY and CDR2 SMNVEV (reference sequence). Here the CDR3 DNA reads TGTGCCAGCAGTTTATCGGCCCCATGGGGCAGGGGATATGGCTACACCTTC. This gives the protein CASSLSAPWGRGYGYTF.

The chain combines TRBV6-5 with TRBJ2-1, with 8 nucleotides matching TRBD2. V was clipped by 5 bases and J by 5 bases; unmatched bases: 5. Per the germline V gene, CDR1 is MNHEY and CDR2 is SVGAGI. The CDR3 runs 14 residues. This CDR3 reads CASSTGGYNNEQFF. In DNA, the CDR3 is TGTGCCAGCAGTACGGGGGGGTACAACAATGAGCAGTTCTTC.

This clone was seen a few times. The chain combines TRBV5-1 with TRBJ2-7; 8 nucleotides agree with TRBD2. V trimming: 0 bases; J trimming: 0 bases; junction bases outside the gene matches: 2. The CDR3 length is 15 residues. CDR1 and CDR2 (germline): SGHRS, YFSETQ. CDR3: CASSLGTSLSYEQYF. Here the CDR3 DNA reads TGCGCCAGCAGCTTGGGGACTAGCCTCTCCTACGAGCAGTACTTC.

The chain employs TRBV29-1 and TRBJ2-2; the match to TRBD2 covers 8 bases. This CDR3 has 14 amino acids. The J segment lost 6 bases and the V segment lost 7 bases, leaving 10 bases of the junction unmatched. Per germline, CDR1 SQVTM and CDR2 ANQGSEA. CDR3 sequence: CSATLTSVAGELFF. The DNA of the CDR3 is TGCAGCGCCACATTGACTAGCGTGGCCGGGGAGCTGTTTTTT.

V is TRBV5-1 and J is TRBJ1-1; maybe TRBD1 (6 bases). The CDR3 is 14 residues long. CDR1 and CDR2 from the germline V gene are SGHRS and YFSETQ. The V end lost 0 bases, the J end lost 10 bases, and 16 bases lay between the germline ends. CDR3 in DNA: TGCGCCAGCAGCTTGGCCAATGCGGGGGGCAGAGCTTTCTTT. Protein sequence: CASSLANAGGRAFF.

This clone was picked up one time. This chain links TRBV5-1 with TRBJ2-2; D perhaps matches TRBD1 (5 bases). The CDR3 runs to 14 residues. Per the germline V gene, CDR1 is SGHRS and CDR2 is YFSETQ. Trimming removed 5 bases from V and 2 bases from J, with 10 bases in between. As DNA, the CDR3 is TGCGCCAGCAGGGAACAGGTTAACACCGGGGAGCTGTTTTTT. Amino acids: CASREQVNTGELFF.

The chain is built from TRBV4-2 and TRBJ2-3, with D perhaps TRBD2 (5 bases). The V end lost 4 bases, the J end lost 8 bases, and 16 bases lay between the germline ends. The CDR3 loop spans 14 amino acids. Germline CDR1 LGHNA, CDR2 YNFKEQ. The CDR3 spells CASSLLGSSVTQYF. DNA for the CDR3: TGTGCCAGCAGCCTCCTAGGGAGTTCAGTTACGCAGTATTTT.

This chain connects TRBV6-5 to TRBJ1-5; 8 bases line up with TRBD1. Germline CDR1 MNHEY, CDR2 SVGAGI. With 6 bases clipped from V and 7 bases from J, the junction kept 5 bases outside the gene matches. The length of the CDR3 is 13 residues. CDR3 bases: TGTGCCAGCAGGGCGACAGGGGAGCAGCCCCAGCATTTT. Its translation is CASRATGEQPQHF.

The rearrangement links TRBV3-1 (or the pseudogene TRBV3-2) to TRBJ2-4; TRBD2 is a possible D gene (6 bases). Germline loops: CDR1 LGHDT, CDR2 YNNKEL (reference sequence). The ends were cut back, 1 base at V and 4 bases at J, with 8 bases in the middle. The CDR3 is 14 residues long. The chain's CDR3 is CASSQAGEKNIQYF. CDR3 bases: TGTGCCAGCAGCCAAGCGGGGGAGAAAAACATTCAGTACTTC.

The V call is TRBV6-6, the J call TRBJ2-1; TRBD2 matches 7 bases. This CDR3 has 15 amino acids. V trimming: 6 bases; J trimming: 2 bases; junction bases outside the gene matches: 7. Germline V gives CDR1 MNHNY, CDR2 SVGAGI (reference sequence). The CDR3 bases are TGTGCCAGCAGATTAAATCTAGCGGCCTACAATGAGCAGTTCTTC. It specifies CASRLNLAAYNEQFF.